This is a list of T cell receptor beta chains from one sample in a study of blood T cell dynamics during melanoma immunotherapy. Generated by immunoSEQ multiplex PCR, the TCRdb table keeps only in-frame clones and is missing some. The data contain about 7,200 clones, 65% to 85% of them singletons. Sequenced material: blood, taken from a patient treated with checkpoint blockade. The receptors were sampled from a human donor with melanoma. CDR3s include the opening cysteine and the closing phenylalanine or tryptophan. D genes are given only for firm matches. The size field is filled for only some rows; it gives once, few, many or a size class.

v_call	clone_size	d_call	cdr3_length	j_call	cdr3_nt	cdr3_aa
TRBV5-1	-	-	13	TRBJ2-6	TGCGCCAGCAGCTTGTTCGTTGATTCCGTCCTGACTTTC	CASSLFVDSVLTF
TRBV2	once	TRBD1	13	TRBJ2-5	TGTGCCAGCATTTTCGGACAGGGTCAGGGGCAGTACTTC	CASIFGQGQGQYF
TRBV6-4	-	-	16	TRBJ2-7	TGTGCCCACCAAACCCCGGCGGGGTATAGCTCCTACGAGCAGTACTTC	CAHQTPAGYSSYEQYF
TRBV10-3	-	TRBD1	14	TRBJ1-1	TGTGCCATCCAGGCAGGGGGGTTGAACACTGAAGCTTTCTTT	CAIQAGGLNTEAFF
TRBV7-2	-	-	14	TRBJ1-5	TGTGCCAGCAGCTTTCAGGGCCACAATCAGCCCCAGCATTTT	CASSFQGHNQPQHF
TRBV9	-	TRBD2	15	TRBJ2-7	TGTGCCAGCAGCCCGGGACTAGCGGAAAGATACGAGCAGTACTTC	CASSPGLAERYEQYF
TRBV6-5	-	TRBD1	13	TRBJ2-7	TGTGCCACCGCTACAGGGGGCCTTTACGAGCAGTACTTC	CATATGGLYEQYF
TRBV5-4	-	TRBD2	14	TRBJ2-7	TGTGCCAGCAGCTTGGAATTAGCGGGCTACGAGCAGTACTTC	CASSLELAGYEQYF
TRBV5-1	-	-	16	TRBJ1-4	TGCGCCAGCAGTTCAAATCCGGGGACCGGGGATGAAAAACTGTTTTTT	CASSSNPGTGDEKLFF
TRBV4-1	few	-	12	TRBJ2-7	TGCGCCAGCAGTCCGACCGGATACGAGCAGTACTTC	CASSPTGYEQYF
TRBV2	-	TRBD1	16	TRBJ2-7	TGTGCCAGCAGTTACGAGGCCGGGACAGCGAATTACGAGCAGTACTTC	CASSYEAGTANYEQYF
TRBV5-1	-	TRBD1	15	TRBJ1-3	TGCGCCAGCAGCTTGGCCGGGACAGCTGGAAACACCATATATTTT	CASSLAGTAGNTIYF
TRBV30	-	TRBD2	15	TRBJ2-1	TGTGCCTGGAGTGAGGCGGGAGGTTCGGGGGATGAGCAGTTCTTC	CAWSEAGGSGDEQFF
TRBV5-1	-	-	17	TRBJ1-2	TGCGCCAGCAGCTTGGGGCAGGATACATTAGCTAACTATGGCTACACCTTC	CASSLGQDTLANYGYTF
TRBV15	-	TRBD2	15	TRBJ2-3	TGTGCCACCAGCATGCAGCGGGAGGGGCCCGATACGCAGTATTTT	CATSMQREGPDTQYF
TRBV7-2	-	TRBD1	15	TRBJ1-4	TGTGCCAGCAGCTTAGGTGGGACAGGGAGTGAAAAACTGTTTTTT	CASSLGGTGSEKLFF
TRBV5-4	once	-	14	TRBJ2-7	TGTGCCAGCAGCTCCCCGGGTTATTCGGGGGAGCAGTACTTC	CASSSPGYSGEQYF
TRBV19	-	-	13	TRBJ2-7	TGTGCCAGTGGCCAAGGGGGGGCTTCCGAGCAGTACTTC	CASGQGGASEQYF
TRBV11-2	-	-	12	TRBJ2-7	TGTGCCAGCAGCTTCAGAACATACGAGCAGTACTTC	CASSFRTYEQYF
TRBV29-1	-	-	12	TRBJ1-1	TGCAGCGTTTCTCGCGCGAACACTGAAGCTTTCTTT	CSVSRANTEAFF
TRBV28	few	-	11	TRBJ2-7	TGTGCCAGCAGGTTAAACTACGAGCAGTACTTC	CASRLNYEQYF
TRBV27	-	TRBD1	14	TRBJ2-7	TGTGCCAGCAGTTTAGGACAGGGGGCCTACGAGCAGTACTTC	CASSLGQGAYEQYF
TRBV5-4	-	TRBD2	17	TRBJ2-3	TGTGCCAGCAGCTTGGGGACTAGCGGGAGTTGGACAGATACGCAGTATTTT	CASSLGTSGSWTDTQYF
TRBV5-1	-	TRBD1	16	TRBJ2-7	TGCGCCAGCAGCTCTGAAACCGGGACAGGGAAATACGAGCAGTACTTC	CASSSETGTGKYEQYF
TRBV6-1	-	-	15	TRBJ1-2	TGTGCCAGCAGTGAAGTTCGGCCACACCTTATTGGCTACACCTTC	CASSEVRPHLIGYTF
TRBV19	-	-	15	TRBJ1-5	TGTGCCAGTAGTATAGGAGGGGGGGGCAATCAGCCCCAGCATTTT	CASSIGGGGNQPQHF
TRBV6-1	-	TRBD1	14	TRBJ1-5	TGTGCCAGCAGTGAGACAGGGGTCAAGCAGCCCCAGCATTTT	CASSETGVKQPQHF
TRBV2	-	TRBD2	17	TRBJ2-6	TGTGCCAGCAGTGGACTAGCGGGAATCTCTGGGGCCAACGTCCTGACTTTC	CASSGLAGISGANVLTF
TRBV5-6	-	-	15	TRBJ2-7	TGTGCCAGCAGCTTGCTTGGGAGGATCTCCTACGAGCAGTACTTC	CASSLLGRISYEQYF
TRBV5-4	-	-	15	TRBJ1-3	TGTGCCAGCAGTTTAGACACACTCCCTGGAAACACCATATATTTT	CASSLDTLPGNTIYF
TRBV2	-	-	11	TRBJ1-2	TGTGCCAGCAGTGGACAGCTTGGCTACACCTTC	CASSGQLGYTF
TRBV2	few	-	12	TRBJ2-7	TGTGCCAGCAGTAAGAGCCGCCTCGAGCAGTACTTC	CASSKSRLEQYF
TRBV4-2	few	-	13	TRBJ1-5	TGTGCCAGCAGCCAGGGAACAGCCCAGCCCCAGCATTTT	CASSQGTAQPQHF
TRBV7-9	-	-	12	TRBJ2-7	TGTGCCAGCACGACTAGTTCCTACGAGCAGTACTTC	CASTTSSYEQYF
TRBV28	-	-	15	TRBJ1-6	TGTGCCTCTTCTCGGGGGACGCAACTAAATTCACCCCTCCACTTT	CASSRGTQLNSPLHF
TRBV7-6	-	TRBD2	14	TRBJ2-1	TGTGCCAGCACGGGGACTAGCGGACACAATGAGCAGTTCTTC	CASTGTSGHNEQFF
TRBV7-8	-	-	14	TRBJ1-2	TGTGCCAGCAGCTTAGCGCAAGGGGCCTATGGCTACACCTTC	CASSLAQGAYGYTF